The rows below give T cell receptor beta chains drawn from one sample of a study of identical twins. TCRdb recomputed calls from the 5' RACE reads with MiXCR, one row per CDR3 protein. The table shows around 680,000 distinct CDR3 sequences, with 8.5% to 9% occurring only once. The same sample was also used in a study of yellow fever vaccine responses in identical twins.

The sample was PBMCs. The receptors derive from a woman aged 18-29 years in good health. CDR3s include the opening cysteine and the closing phenylalanine or tryptophan. A D gene is named only where the DNA matches it firmly. Clone size appears in some rows only: once, few, many, or a class for an expanded clone.

TRBJ1-2,NA,TRBV5-6,NA,TGTGCCAGCAGGGAGGCCTCCGAGGGCTATGGCTACACCTTC,CASREASEGYGYTF
TRBJ2-1,TRBD2,TRBV12-3/TRBV12-4,NA,TGTGCCAGCAGTTCCTTGGGACTAGCGGGGCCCTACAATGAGCAGTTCTTC,CASSSLGLAGPYNEQFF
TRBJ2-1,NA,TRBV4-2,many,TGTGCCAGCAGCCAAGCTAAGAGGGACTACAATGAGCAGTTCTTC,CASSQAKRDYNEQFF
TRBJ2-6,NA,TRBV4-2,NA,TGTGCCAGCAGCCAATGGGGTGACGGGGGGCCCGACTCTGGGGCCAACGTCCTGACTTTC,CASSQWGDGGPDSGANVLTF
TRBJ2-2,TRBD2,TRBV30,few,TGTGCCTGGAGACCCGCGGGGGGACTGAACACCGGGGAGCTGTTTTTT,CAWRPAGGLNTGELFF
TRBJ2-7,NA,TRBV19,few,TGTGCCAGTAGTATAGTATCCGGGGGCCCCTACGAGCAGTACTTC,CASSIVSGGPYEQYF
TRBJ2-1,TRBD2,TRBV20-1,many,TGCAGTGCAACGACTAGCGGTACATACAATGAGCAGTTCTTC,CSATTSGTYNEQFF
TRBJ2-5,NA,TRBV13,NA,TGTGCCAGCAGCTCGCCCTTGGGGGAGACCCAGTACTTC,CASSSPLGETQYF
TRBJ2-7,TRBD1,TRBV18,few,TGTGCCAGCTCCCGGGACAGGGATTTCTACGAGCAGTACTTC,CASSRDRDFYEQYF
TRBJ2-2,TRBD2,TRBV29-1,many,TGCAGCGTCAGGACTAGCGGGCAGAACACCGGGGAGCTGTTTTTT,CSVRTSGQNTGELFF
TRBJ1-6,NA,TRBV5-6,few,TGTGCCAGCAGCTTGGGCAGGGAGAATTCACCCCTCCACTTT,CASSLGRENSPLHF
TRBJ2-7,NA,TRBV25-1,NA,TGTGCCAGCCAATCTGGCGAGCAGTACTTC,CASQSGEQYF
TRBJ2-1,NA,TRBV24-1,NA,TGTGCCACCAGTGATCCATCGAACGGGGAAGCTGAGCAGTTCTTC,CATSDPSNGEAEQFF
TRBJ1-1,TRBD1,TRBV28,few,TGTGCCAGCAAGACAGGGGCAATTACTGAAGCTTTCTTT,CASKTGAITEAFF
TRBJ2-1,NA,TRBV2,many,TGTGCCAGCGCGGCCGGCCCAGGGTCCAATGAGCAGTTCTTC,CASAAGPGSNEQFF
TRBJ2-7,NA,TRBV7-9,many,TGTGCCAGCAGCCCGTCCGGACAGACCTACGAGCAGTACTTC,CASSPSGQTYEQYF
TRBJ2-2,TRBD1,TRBV2,few,TGTGCCAGCATGGGACAGGGGATTACCGGGGAGCTGTTTTTT,CASMGQGITGELFF
TRBJ2-7,NA,TRBV7-9,few,TGTGCCAGCAGCCCGGAAGCTAAGTACGAGCAGTACTTC,CASSPEAKYEQYF
TRBJ2-7,NA,TRBV4-1,NA,TGCGCCAGCAGCCAAGGTCCCAGGGCCTCCTACGAGCAGTACTTC,CASSQGPRASYEQYF
TRBJ1-5,NA,TRBV6-2/TRBV6-3,many,TGTGCCAGCAGTTACTCGGAAGGGGTTCAGCCCCAGCATTTT,CASSYSEGVQPQHF
TRBJ1-1,NA,TRBV7-9,many,TGTGCCAGCAGCTTTGTGGACACTGAAGCTTTCTTT,CASSFVDTEAFF
TRBJ2-1,NA,TRBV29-1,few,TGCAGCGTTGTACCGGAATACAATGAGCAGTTCTTC,CSVVPEYNEQFF
TRBJ2-1,NA,TRBV6-5,few,TGTGCCAGCAGTTATTCCCTAGGGGCCTACAATGAGCAGTTCTTC,CASSYSLGAYNEQFF
TRBJ2-1,TRBD1,TRBV11-3,few,TGTGCCAGCAGCTTAGAGGGACAGACACACAATGAGCAGTTCTTC,CASSLEGQTHNEQFF
TRBJ2-7,TRBD1,TRBV6-5,many,TGTGCCAGCAGTTACTCGGTGACAGGGGCCGAGCAGTACTTC,CASSYSVTGAEQYF
TRBJ2-6,NA,TRBV28,few,TGTGCCAGCAGTGCCGCCGGTATCTCTGGGGCCAACGTCCTGACTTTC,CASSAAGISGANVLTF
TRBJ2-2,NA,TRBV7-2,NA,TGTGCCAGCAGCGGCCGGGATTCGAACCGAGTCGGGGAGCTGTTTTTT,CASSGRDSNRVGELFF
TRBJ2-7,NA,TRBV21-1,few,TGTGCCTCTTGGGCCAGGAATCACTACGAGCAGTACTTC,CASWARNHYEQYF
TRBJ2-1,TRBD2,TRBV27,NA,TGTGCCAGTTGGGGGGAGGGAGGTAATGAGCAGTTCTTC,CASWGEGGNEQFF
TRBJ2-3,NA,TRBV12-3/TRBV12-4,NA,TGTGCCAGCAGTTTGCCCGTCGGGAGAACAGATACGCAGTATTTT,CASSLPVGRTDTQYF
TRBJ1-5,NA,TRBV20-1,NA,TGCAGTGCTTACAGACATGGGCGGAAAGCTCAGCCCCAGCATTTT,CSAYRHGRKAQPQHF
TRBJ2-5,NA,TRBV9,NA,TGTGCCAGCAGCGTAGGGGCAGGGGAAGAGACCCAGTACTTC,CASSVGAGEETQYF
TRBJ2-7,NA,TRBV2,NA,TGTGCCAGCAGTGCCCTAGTTGAGCAGTACTTC,CASSALVEQYF
TRBJ2-7,NA,TRBV4-1,NA,TGCGCCAGCAGCCATTTTGACAGCTACGAGCAGTACTTC,CASSHFDSYEQYF
TRBJ2-1,TRBD1,TRBV27,few,TGTGCCAGCAGTAATTGGGCGGGACAGGGATACAACAATGAGCAGTTCTTC,CASSNWAGQGYNNEQFF
TRBJ2-3,NA,TRBV28,few,TGTGCCAGCATCTTAAGGGACACAGACACAGATACGCAGTATTTT,CASILRDTDTDTQYF
TRBJ2-7,NA,TRBV7-3,few,TGTGCCAGCAGCTCCTGGGGAGAGCAGTACTTC,CASSSWGEQYF
TRBJ2-3,NA,TRBV5-1,NA,TGCGCCAGCAGCCCAACGAACTTCAGGGGGGGCACAGATACGCAGTATTTT,CASSPTNFRGGTDTQYF
TRBJ2-1,NA,TRBV6-2/TRBV6-3,NA,TGTGCCAGCAGTTACGACGGCGGAGACTACAATGAGCAGTTCTTC,CASSYDGGDYNEQFF
TRBJ2-7,NA,TRBV4-3,NA,TGCGCCAGCAGCCATGGGCCCGGCATGGACGAGCAGTACTTC,CASSHGPGMDEQYF